Listed below are T cell receptor beta chains from one sample, sequenced in a study of cytomegalovirus exposure and HLA in healthy donors. TCRdb's table, derived via immunoSEQ multiplex PCR, lists solely in-frame clones and lacks some. The table shows more than 95,000 clones, with approximately 76% occurring only once. Sample: PBMCs. These receptors were taken from a woman in her late teens or twenties in good health and CMV-seropositive. Both conserved end residues are trimmed from each CDR3. The D gene is left open where the match is weak.

j_call,v_call,d_call,cdr3_length,cdr3_aa
TRBJ2-1,TRBV5-1,TRBD2,12,ASSPGLLYNEQF
TRBJ1-2,TRBV30,NA,11,AWGDTSNYGYT
TRBJ1-4,TRBV30,TRBD1,14,AWRARGTGLNEKLF
TRBJ1-5,TRBV2,NA,13,ASSTGPASNQPQH
TRBJ1-5,TRBV19,NA,10,ASSVVREPQH
TRBJ2-3,TRBV10-1,NA,12,ASSDHSNADTQY
TRBJ2-1,TRBV11-2,NA,15,ASSPGSLAVSYNEQF
TRBJ2-1,TRBV28,NA,11,ASRGSSYNEQF
TRBJ2-2,TRBV28,TRBD1,14,ASSFETGESSGELF
TRBJ1-1,TRBV7-9,NA,11,ASSDTNTDEAF
TRBJ1-5,TRBV27,TRBD1,11,ASATGGYQPQH
TRBJ1-1,TRBV4-1,NA,11,ASSPFRGGGAF
TRBJ1-6,TRBV6-1,NA,14,ASSEGVGAYNSPLH
TRBJ2-7,TRBV4-1,NA,9,ASSQPGEQY
TRBJ1-5,TRBV28,NA,12,ASSYDRFNQPQH
TRBJ2-2,TRBV29-1,NA,10,SVRQAPGELF
TRBJ2-2,TRBV11-3,NA,18,ASSLAEHLRVTLNTGELF
TRBJ2-7,TRBV6-5,NA,13,ASSKEFRVVHEQY
TRBJ2-7,TRBV5-1,TRBD1,13,ASSLDLRQGREQY
TRBJ2-2,TRBV4-1,TRBD2,17,ASSHPRLAGGSNTGELF
TRBJ1-5,TRBV6-1,NA,12,ASTHGQSNQPQH
TRBJ2-3,TRBV5-6,TRBD2,15,ASSLELTSGHTDTQY
TRBJ2-7,TRBV11-1,NA,11,ASSFDWTYEQY
TRBJ2-5,TRBV2,TRBD2,14,ASNEGTSGSWETQY
TRBJ1-1,TRBV6-5,NA,11,ASRSTANTEAF
TRBJ2-3,TRBV28,NA,18,ASSFYWNFDSGASTDTQY
TRBJ2-1,TRBV29-1,TRBD2,16,SAPRDRGLAGENNEQF